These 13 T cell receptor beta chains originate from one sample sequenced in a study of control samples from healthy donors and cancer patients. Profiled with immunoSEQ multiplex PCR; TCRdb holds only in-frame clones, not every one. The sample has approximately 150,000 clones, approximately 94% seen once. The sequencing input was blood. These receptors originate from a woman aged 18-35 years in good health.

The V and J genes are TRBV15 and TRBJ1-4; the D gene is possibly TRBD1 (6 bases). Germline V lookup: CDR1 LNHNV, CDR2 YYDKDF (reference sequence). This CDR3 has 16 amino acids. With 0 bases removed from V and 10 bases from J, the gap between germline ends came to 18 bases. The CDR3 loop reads CATSRDRGGELRKLFF. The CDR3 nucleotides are TGTGCCACCAGCAGAGATAGGGGGGGCGAATTGAGAAAACTGTTTTTT.

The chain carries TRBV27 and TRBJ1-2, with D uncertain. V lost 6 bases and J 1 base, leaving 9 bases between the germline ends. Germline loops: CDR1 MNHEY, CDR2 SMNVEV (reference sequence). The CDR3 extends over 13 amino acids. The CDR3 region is CASSPGFNYGYTF. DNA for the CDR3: TGTGCCAGCAGCCCGGGATTTAACTATGGCTACACCTTC.

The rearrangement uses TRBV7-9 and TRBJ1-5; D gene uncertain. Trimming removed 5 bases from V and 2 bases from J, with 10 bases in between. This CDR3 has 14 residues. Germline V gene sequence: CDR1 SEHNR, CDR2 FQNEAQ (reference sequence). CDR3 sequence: CASSDGRRNQPQHF. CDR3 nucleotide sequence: TGTGCCAGCAGCGACGGACGGCGCAATCAGCCCCAGCATTTT.

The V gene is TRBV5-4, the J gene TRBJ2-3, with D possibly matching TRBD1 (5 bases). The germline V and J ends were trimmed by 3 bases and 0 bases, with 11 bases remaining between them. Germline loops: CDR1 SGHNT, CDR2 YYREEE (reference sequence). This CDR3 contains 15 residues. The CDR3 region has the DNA TGTGCCAGCAGCTCTATGACAGACAGCACAGATACGCAGTATTTT. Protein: CASSSMTDSTDTQYF.

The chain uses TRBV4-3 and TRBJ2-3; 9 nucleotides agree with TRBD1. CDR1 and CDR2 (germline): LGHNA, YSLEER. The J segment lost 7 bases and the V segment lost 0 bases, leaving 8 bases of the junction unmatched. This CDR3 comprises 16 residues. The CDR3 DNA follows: TGCGCCAGCAGCCAAGATTCGTACAGGGGGCGAAATACGCAGTATTTT. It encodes CASSQDSYRGRNTQYF.

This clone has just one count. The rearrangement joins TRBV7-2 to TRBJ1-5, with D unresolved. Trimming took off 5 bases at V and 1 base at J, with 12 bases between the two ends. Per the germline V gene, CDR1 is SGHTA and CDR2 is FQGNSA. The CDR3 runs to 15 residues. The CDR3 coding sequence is TGTGCCAGCAGCCTTAACTCAAGGAGCAATCAGCCCCAGCATTTT. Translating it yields CASSLNSRSNQPQHF.

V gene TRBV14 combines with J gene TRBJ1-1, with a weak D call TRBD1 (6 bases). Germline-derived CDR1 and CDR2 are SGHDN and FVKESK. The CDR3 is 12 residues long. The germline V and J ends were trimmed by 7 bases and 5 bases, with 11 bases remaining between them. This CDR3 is CASKPQGTEAFF. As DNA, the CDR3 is TGTGCCAGCAAGCCACAGGGAACTGAAGCTTTCTTT.

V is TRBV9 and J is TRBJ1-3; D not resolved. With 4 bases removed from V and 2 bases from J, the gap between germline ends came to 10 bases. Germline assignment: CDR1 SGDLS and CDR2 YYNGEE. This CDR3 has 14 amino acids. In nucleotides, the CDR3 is TGTGCCAGCAGCCCGCAGATCGCTGGAAACACCATATATTTT. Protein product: CASSPQIAGNTIYF.

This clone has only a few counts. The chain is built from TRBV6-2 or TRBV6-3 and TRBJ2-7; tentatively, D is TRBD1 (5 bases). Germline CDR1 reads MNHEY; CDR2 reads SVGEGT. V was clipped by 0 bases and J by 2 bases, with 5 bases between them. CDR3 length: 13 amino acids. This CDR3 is CASSYSDTYEQYF. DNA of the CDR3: TGTGCCAGCAGTTACTCGGACACCTACGAGCAGTACTTC.

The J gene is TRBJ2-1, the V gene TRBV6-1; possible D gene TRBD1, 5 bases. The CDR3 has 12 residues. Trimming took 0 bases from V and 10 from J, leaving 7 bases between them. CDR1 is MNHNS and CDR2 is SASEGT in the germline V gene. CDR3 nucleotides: TGTGCCAGCAGTGAAGCATACAGGGAGCAGTTCTTC. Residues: CASSEAYREQFF.

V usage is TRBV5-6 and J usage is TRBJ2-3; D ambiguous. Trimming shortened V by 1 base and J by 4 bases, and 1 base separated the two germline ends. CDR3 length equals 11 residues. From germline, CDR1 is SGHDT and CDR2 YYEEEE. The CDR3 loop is CASSLSDTQYF. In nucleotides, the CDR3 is TGTGCCAGCAGCTTGTCAGATACGCAGTATTTT.

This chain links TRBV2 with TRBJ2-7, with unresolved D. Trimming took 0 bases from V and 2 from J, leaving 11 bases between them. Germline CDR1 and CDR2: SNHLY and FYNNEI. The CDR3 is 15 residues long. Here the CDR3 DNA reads TGTGCCAGCAGTGAAGCGCAAGGGATGGCCTACGAGCAGTACTTC. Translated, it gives CASSEAQGMAYEQYF.

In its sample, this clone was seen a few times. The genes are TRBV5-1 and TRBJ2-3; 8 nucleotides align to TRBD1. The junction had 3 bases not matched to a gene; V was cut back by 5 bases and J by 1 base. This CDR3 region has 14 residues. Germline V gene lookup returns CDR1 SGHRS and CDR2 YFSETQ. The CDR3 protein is CASRLDRGTDTQYF. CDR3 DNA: TGCGCCAGCAGACTGGACAGGGGCACAGATACGCAGTATTTT.